This T cell receptor (beta chain) was sequenced for a study of shared clonotypes between healthy human individuals. Study-level findings and limits: Naive CD4 clonotype sharing across several donors was about 5%. The study generally estimated greater richness for naive than memory subsets. The small donor group covered limited genetic and exposure diversity.

This clone has just one count. Its antigen is as yet unknown. Researchers ran the assay at a deep level. The method was immunoSEQ multiplex PCR; TCRdb's version includes in-frame clones alone and lacks a portion of them. The sample carries roughly 2.1 million clones, about 93% recorded once. Germline CDR1 MNHEY, CDR2 SVGAGI. The CDR3 sequence is 16 residues long. V was clipped by 1 base and J by 2 bases, with 12 bases between them. Selected positively for CCR7 and CD45RO-negative, naive CD8 cells excluded terminally differentiated effector memory CD45RA+ cells. Material for sequencing was naive CD8+ T cells from PBMCs. The chain couples TRBV6-5 to TRBJ1-5; D unclear. The TCR comes from a man between 18 and 35 years old in good health. Some clones in this sample may be carry-over from other donors' samples. CDR3 in amino acids: CASSYLGSEGNQPQHF. CDR3 nucleotides: TGTGCCAGCAGTTACTTGGGGTCGGAGGGCAATCAGCCCCAGCATTTT.